The clone carrying this TCR beta chain was detected ten times or more. Its antigen is as yet unknown. TCRdb reanalysed the reads using MiXCR and keeps one entry per CDR3 protein. Found here are a few hundred thousand distinct CDR3 sequences, over 7.5% of them singletons; the top ten hold 3.5% to 4.5%. Germline CDR1 and CDR2: SEHNR and FQNEAQ (reference sequence). The length of the CDR3 is 15 residues. V gave up 2 bases and J gave up 0 bases, with 10 bases separating them. These data are taken from a study of T cell repertoires in cytomegalovirus infection. Study conclusions and caveats: HLA-C-restricted CMV clonotypes gave the most frequent clonotype in two of eight donors. Using cumulative public TCR beta family frequency, the authors identified those who carried CMV together with the relevant HLA.

This rearrangement joins TRBV7-9 to TRBJ1-2, with D unclear. The clonotype was recovered from a human donor in good health (CMV status not recorded). Some clones in this sample may be carry-over from other donors' samples. Sequenced sample: PBMCs. In DNA, the CDR3 is TGTGCCAGCAGCTTAAAGGGCAGAGCTAACTATGGCTACACCTTC. Translated, it gives CASSLKGRANYGYTF.